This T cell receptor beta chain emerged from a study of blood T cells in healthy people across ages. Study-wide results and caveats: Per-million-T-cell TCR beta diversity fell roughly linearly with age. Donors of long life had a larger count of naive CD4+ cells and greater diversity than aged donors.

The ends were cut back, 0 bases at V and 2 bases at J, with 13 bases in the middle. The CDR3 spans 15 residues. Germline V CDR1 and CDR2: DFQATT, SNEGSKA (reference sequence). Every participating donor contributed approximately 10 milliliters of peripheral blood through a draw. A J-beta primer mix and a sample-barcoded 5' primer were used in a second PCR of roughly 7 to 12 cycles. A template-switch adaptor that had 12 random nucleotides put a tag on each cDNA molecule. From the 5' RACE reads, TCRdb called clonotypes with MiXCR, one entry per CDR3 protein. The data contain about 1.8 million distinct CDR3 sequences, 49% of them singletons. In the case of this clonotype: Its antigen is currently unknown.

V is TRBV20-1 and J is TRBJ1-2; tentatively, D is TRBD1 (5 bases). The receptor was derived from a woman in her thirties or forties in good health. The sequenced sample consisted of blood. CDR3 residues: CSAREEGLLNYGYTF. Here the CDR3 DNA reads TGCAGTGCTAGAGAGGAGGGGCTTCTCAACTATGGCTACACCTTC.